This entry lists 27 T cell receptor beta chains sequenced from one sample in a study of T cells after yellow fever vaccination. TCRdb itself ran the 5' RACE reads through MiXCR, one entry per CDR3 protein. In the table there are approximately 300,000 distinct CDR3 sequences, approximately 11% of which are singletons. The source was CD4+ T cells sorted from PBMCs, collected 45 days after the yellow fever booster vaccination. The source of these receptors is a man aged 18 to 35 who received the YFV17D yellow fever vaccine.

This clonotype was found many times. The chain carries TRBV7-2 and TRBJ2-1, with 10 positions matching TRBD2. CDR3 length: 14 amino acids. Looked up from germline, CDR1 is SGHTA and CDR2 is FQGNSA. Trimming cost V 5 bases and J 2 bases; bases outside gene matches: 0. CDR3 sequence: CASSGLAAYNEQFF. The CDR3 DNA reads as TGTGCCAGCAGCGGACTAGCGGCCTACAATGAGCAGTTCTTC.

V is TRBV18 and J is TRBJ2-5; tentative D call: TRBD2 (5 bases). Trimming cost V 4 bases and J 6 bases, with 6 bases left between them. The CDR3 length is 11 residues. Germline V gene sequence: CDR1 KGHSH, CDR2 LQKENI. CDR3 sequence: CASSREQTQYF. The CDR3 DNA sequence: TGTGCCAGCTCACGGGAGCAGACCCAGTACTTC.

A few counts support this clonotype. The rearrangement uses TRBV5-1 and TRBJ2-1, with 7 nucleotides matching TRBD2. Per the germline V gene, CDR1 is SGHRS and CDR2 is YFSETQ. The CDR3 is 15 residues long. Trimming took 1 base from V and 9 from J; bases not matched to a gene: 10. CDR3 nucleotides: TGCGCCAGCAGCTTGTTTCTGGCGGGGGAGGGTGAGCAGTTCTTC. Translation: CASSLFLAGEGEQFF.

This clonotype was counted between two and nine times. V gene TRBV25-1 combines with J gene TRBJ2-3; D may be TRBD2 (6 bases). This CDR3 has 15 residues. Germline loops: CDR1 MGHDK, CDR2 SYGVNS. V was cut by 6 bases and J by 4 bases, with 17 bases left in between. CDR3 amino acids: CASSPFERAADTQYF. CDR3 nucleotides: TGTGCCAGCAGCCCGTTTGAGCGGGCAGCAGATACGCAGTATTTT.

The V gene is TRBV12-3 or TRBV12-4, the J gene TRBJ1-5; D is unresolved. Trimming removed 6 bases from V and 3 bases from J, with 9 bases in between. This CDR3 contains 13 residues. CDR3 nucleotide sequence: TGTGCCAGCAGCGCGATTAACAATCAGCCCCAGCATTTT. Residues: CASSAINNQPQHF.

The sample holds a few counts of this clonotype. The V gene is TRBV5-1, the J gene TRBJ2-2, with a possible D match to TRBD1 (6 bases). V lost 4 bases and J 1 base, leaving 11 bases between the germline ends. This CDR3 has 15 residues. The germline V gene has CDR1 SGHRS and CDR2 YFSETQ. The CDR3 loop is CASSLLQGNTGELFF. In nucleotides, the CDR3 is TGCGCCAGCAGCCTCTTACAGGGGAACACCGGGGAGCTGTTTTTT.

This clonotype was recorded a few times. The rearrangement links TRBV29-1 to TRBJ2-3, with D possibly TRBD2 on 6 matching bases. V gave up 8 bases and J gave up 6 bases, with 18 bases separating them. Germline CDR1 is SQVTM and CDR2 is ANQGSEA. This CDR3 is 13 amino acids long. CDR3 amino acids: CSREGTSGDTQYF. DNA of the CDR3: TGCAGCAGAGAAGGGACCAGCGGGGATACGCAGTATTTT.

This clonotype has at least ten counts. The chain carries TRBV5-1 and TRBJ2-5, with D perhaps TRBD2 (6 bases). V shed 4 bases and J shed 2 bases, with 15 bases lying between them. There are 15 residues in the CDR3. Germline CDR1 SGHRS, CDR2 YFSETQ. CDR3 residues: CASSDGTQDQETQYF. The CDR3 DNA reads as TGCGCCAGCAGCGATGGGACTCAAGATCAAGAGACCCAGTACTTC. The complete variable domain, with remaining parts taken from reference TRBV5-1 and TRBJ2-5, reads KAGVTQTPRYLIKTRGQQVTLSCSPISGHRSVSWYQQTPGQGLQFLFEYFSETQRNKGNFPGRFSGRQFSNSRSEMNVSTLELGDSALYLCASSDGTQDQETQYFGPGTRLLVL.

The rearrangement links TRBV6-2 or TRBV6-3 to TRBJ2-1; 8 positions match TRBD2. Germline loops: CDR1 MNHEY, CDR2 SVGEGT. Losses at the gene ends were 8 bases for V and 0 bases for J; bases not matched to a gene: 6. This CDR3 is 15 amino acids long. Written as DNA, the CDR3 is TGTGCCAGCCCCCTCGGGGGGGCCTCCTACAATGAGCAGTTCTTC. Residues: CASPLGGASYNEQFF.

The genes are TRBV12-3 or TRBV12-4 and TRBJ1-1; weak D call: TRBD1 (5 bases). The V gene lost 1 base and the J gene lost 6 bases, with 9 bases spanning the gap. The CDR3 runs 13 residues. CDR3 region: CASSLGGAPEAFF. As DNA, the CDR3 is TGTGCCAGCAGTTTAGGCGGGGCCCCTGAAGCTTTCTTT.

The CDR3: CASSSREWGNEQFF. The CDR3, as DNA: TGTGCCAGCAGCTCCCGGGAGTGGGGGAATGAGCAGTTCTTC. The rearrangement uses TRBV5-4 and TRBJ2-1, with D possibly matching TRBD2 (6 bases). V lost 3 bases and J lost 7, with 14 bases in between. Germline CDR1 reads SGHNT; CDR2 reads YYREEE (reference sequence). CDR3 length: 14 residues. The full variable domain, completed using reference TRBV5-4 and TRBJ2-1, is ETGVTQSPTHLIKTRGQQVTLRCSSQSGHNTVSWYQQALGQGPQFIFQYYREEENGRGNFPPRFSGLQFPNYSSELNVNALELDDSALYLCASSSREWGNEQFFGPGTRLTVL.

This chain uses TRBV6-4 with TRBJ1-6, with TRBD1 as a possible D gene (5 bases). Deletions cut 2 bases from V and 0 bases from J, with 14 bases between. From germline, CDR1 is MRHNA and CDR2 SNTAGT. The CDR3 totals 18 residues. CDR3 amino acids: CASSDPRQQSSYNSPLHF. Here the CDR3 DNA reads TGTGCCAGCAGTGACCCCAGACAGCAGAGCTCCTATAATTCACCCCTCCACTTT.

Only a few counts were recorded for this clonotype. The chain's CDR3 is CASSPPRGDRKTDTQYF. CDR3 sequence (DNA): TGTGCCAGCTCACCACCGAGGGGCGACAGAAAGACAGATACGCAGTATTTT. The chain uses TRBV18 and TRBJ2-3; either TRBD1 or TRBD2 may supply D (5 bases each). The CDR3 totals 17 residues. V dropped 0 bases and J dropped 3 bases, with 16 bases sitting between them. From germline, CDR1 is KGHSH and CDR2 LQKENI.

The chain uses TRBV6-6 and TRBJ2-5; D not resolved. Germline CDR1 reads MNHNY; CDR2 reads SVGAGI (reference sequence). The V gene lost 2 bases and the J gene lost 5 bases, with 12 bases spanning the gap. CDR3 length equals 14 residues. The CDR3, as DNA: TGTGCCAGCAGTTACGATTTGGGCTGGGAGACCCAGTACTTC. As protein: CASSYDLGWETQYF.

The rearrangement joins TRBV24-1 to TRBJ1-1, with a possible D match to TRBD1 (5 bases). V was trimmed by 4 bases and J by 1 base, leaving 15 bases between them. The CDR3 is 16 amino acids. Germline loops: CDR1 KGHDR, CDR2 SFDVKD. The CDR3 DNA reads TGTGCCACCAGTGAGTCGGGCAGGGCTCAGAACACTGAAGCTTTCTTT. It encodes CATSESGRAQNTEAFF.

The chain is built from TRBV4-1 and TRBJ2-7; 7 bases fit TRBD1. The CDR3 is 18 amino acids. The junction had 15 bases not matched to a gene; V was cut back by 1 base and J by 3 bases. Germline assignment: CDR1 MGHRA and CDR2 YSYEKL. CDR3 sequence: CASSQAETRQGADYEQYF. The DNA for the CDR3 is TGCGCCAGCAGCCAAGCCGAGACTCGACAGGGAGCGGACTACGAGCAGTACTTC.

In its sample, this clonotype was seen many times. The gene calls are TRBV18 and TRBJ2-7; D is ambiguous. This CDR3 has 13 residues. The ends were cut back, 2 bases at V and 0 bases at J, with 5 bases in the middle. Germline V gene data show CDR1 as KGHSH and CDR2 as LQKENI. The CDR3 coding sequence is TGTGCCAGCTCACCAGGTGGCTCCTACGAGCAGTACGTC. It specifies CASSPGGSYEQYV.

The CDR3: CASSAYNQPQHF. The CDR3 region has the DNA TGTGCCAGCAGCGCGTACAATCAGCCCCAGCATTTT. This chain uses TRBV25-1 with TRBJ1-5; D gene ambiguous. From germline, CDR1 is MGHDK and CDR2 SYGVNS. CDR3 length: 12 residues. Trimming pared 6 bases from V and 3 bases from J, leaving 6 bases between.

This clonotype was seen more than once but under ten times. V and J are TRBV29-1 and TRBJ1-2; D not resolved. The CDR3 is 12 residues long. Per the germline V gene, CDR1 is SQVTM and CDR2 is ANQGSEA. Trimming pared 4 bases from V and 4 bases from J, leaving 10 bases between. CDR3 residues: CSVGGTSYGYTF. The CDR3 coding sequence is TGCAGCGTTGGGGGTACAAGCTATGGCTACACCTTC.

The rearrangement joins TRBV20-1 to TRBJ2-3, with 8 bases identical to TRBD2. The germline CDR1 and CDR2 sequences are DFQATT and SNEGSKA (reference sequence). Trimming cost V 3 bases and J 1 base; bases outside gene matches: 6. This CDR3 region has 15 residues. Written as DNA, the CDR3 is TGCAGTGCTAGTGTCGGCGGGGGGCGCACAGATACGCAGTATTTT. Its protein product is CSASVGGGRTDTQYF.

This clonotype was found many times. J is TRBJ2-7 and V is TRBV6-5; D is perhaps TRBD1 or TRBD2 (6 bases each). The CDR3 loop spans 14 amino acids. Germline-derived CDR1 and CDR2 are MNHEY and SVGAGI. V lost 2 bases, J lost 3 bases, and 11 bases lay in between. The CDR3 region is CASSYEGGFYEQYV. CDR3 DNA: TGTGCCAGCAGTTACGAGGGGGGCTTCTACGAGCAGTACGTC.

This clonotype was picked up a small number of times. This chain's CDR3 is CAWSGAGGYLAKNIQYF. The CDR3 DNA reads as TGTGCCTGGAGTGGGGCTGGGGGATACCTAGCCAAAAACATTCAGTACTTC. The chain links TRBV30 to TRBJ2-4, with D perhaps given as TRBD1 or TRBD2 (5 bases each). The V end lost 1 base, the J end lost 0 bases, and 16 bases lay between the germline ends. Germline-derived CDR1 and CDR2 are GTSNPN and SVGIG (reference sequence). CDR3 size: 17 residues.

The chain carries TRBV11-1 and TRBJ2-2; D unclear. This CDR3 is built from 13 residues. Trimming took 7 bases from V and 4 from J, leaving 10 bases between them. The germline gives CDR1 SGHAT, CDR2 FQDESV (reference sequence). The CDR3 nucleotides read TGTGCCAGCACCGTGGACGGCACCGGGGAGCTGTTTTTT. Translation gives CASTVDGTGELFF. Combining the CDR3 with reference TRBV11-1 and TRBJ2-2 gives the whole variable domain EAEVAQSPRYKITEKSQAVAFWCDPISGHATLYWYRQILGQGPELLVQFQDESVVDDSQLPKDRFSAERLKGVDSTLKIQPAELGDSAMYLCASTVDGTGELFFGEGSRLTVL.

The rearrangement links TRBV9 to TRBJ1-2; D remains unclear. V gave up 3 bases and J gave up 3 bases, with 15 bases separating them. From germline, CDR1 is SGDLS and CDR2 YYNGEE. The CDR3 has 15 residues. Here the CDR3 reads CASSASGPRDYGYTF. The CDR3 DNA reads TGTGCCAGCAGCGCATCCGGGCCAAGGGACTATGGCTACACCTTC.

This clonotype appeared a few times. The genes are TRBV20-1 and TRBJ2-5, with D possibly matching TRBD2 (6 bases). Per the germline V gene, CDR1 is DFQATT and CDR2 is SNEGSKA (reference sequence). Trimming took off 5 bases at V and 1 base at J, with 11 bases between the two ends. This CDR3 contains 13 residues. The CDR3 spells CSAFRDFQETQYF. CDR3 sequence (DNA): TGCAGTGCTTTTCGGGACTTCCAAGAGACCCAGTACTTC.

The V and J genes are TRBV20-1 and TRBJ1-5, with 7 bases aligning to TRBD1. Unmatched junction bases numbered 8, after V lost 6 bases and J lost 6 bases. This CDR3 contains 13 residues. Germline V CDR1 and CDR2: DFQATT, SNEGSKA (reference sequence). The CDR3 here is CSAIDRAAQPQHF. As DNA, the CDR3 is TGCAGTGCGATCGACAGGGCAGCTCAGCCCCAGCATTTT.

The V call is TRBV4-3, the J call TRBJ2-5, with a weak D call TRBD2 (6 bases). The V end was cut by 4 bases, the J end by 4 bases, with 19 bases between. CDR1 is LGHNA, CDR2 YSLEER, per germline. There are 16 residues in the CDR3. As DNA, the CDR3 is TGCGCCAGCAGCCCCCGTCGGGACTTAATGGGAGAGACCCAGTACTTC. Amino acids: CASSPRRDLMGETQYF.